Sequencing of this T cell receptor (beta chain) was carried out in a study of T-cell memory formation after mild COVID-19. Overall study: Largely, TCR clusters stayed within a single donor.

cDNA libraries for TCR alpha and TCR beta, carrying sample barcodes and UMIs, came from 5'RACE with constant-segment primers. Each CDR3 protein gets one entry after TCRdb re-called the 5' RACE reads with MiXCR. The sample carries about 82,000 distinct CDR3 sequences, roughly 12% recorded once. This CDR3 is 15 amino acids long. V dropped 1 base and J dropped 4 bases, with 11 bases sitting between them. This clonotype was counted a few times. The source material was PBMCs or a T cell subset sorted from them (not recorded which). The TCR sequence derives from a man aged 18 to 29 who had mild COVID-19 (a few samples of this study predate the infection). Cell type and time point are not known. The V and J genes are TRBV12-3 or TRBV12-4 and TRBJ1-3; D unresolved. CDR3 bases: TGTGCCAGCAGTTTAGGGGCCCTGAGGGGAAACACCATATATTTT. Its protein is CASSLGALRGNTIYF.